This TCR beta chain was captured in a study of spatial heterogeneity in lung cancer (dated by TCRdb to 2018 to 2020). General notes on the study: Beta-chain transcripts were consistently detected in greater numbers than alpha-chain transcripts, which likely reflected higher beta-chain transcript abundance. The study linked features of the TCR repertoire to counts of nonsynonymous mutations, which were determined by whole-exome sequencing of tumor tissue. At surgery, both alpha and beta chains were TCR-sequenced in around 240 tumor regions, 63 to 65 matched nontumor lung samples and around 50 PBMC samples. In non-small cell lung cancer, the study quantitatively compared TCR alpha and beta repertoires across several tumor regions, matched nontumor lung, and blood. In the raw uncorrected reads, each unique combination of TCR and UMI appeared on average more than ten times. TCR transcript counts in tumor regions correlated strongly with a T cell transcriptional module score from matched bulk RNA-seq.

Libraries were built with 5' RACE. The instrument given in TCRdb is NextSeq 500. To allow correction of PCR and sequencing errors, the TCR library protocol tagged every TCR cDNA molecule with a unique molecular identifier. In the source study's methods: TCR identification, UMI-based error correction and CDR3 extraction were all carried out with Decombinator tools. Expanded TCRs were defined as those above a frequency of 2 per 1,000, corresponding to the top 1% of the tumor frequency distribution. Expanded tumor TCRs were classed as regional if statistically deemed absent (corrected P<0.05) from at least one tumor region, otherwise ubiquitous. Each repertoire was subsampled 100 times to 5,000 TCRs, after which Renyi diversity was computed with the R vegan package. CDR3 similarity networks were built from amino acid triplet string-kernel similarity, with CDR3s being connected when pairwise similarity was above 0.82. In TCRdb, the public reads were trimmed at Q25 with fastp and aligned with MiXCR, with productive beta chains retained. Every entry covers one CDR3 protein and lists the most common genes and DNA from its rows. These V and J calls are TCRdb output, not the study's own analysis. The sample table records more than 25,000 distinct CDR3 sequences; approximately 6.9% of these occur just once. The leading ten clones occupy roughly 22% of the sample.

This clonotype was seen a handful of times. Its antigen is unknown. Nothing much larger sits one base from this clone, and base qualities are not available. The CDR3 goes from the cysteine to the phenylalanine over 17 residues. This entry keeps only the CDR3 DNA: 51 bases, framed from base 1. The germline V gene (reference sequence) yields LGHDT for CDR1 and YNNKEL for CDR2. V and J are trimmed by 0 bases and 3 bases, and the gene matches miss 7 bases of the junction. The sample's time point label, in plain terms: sample taken at primary tumor resection. Donors were around 71 patients with early-stage, untreated non-small cell lung cancer from the lung TRACERx cohort. Without any cell sorting, TCR sequencing was performed on whole RNA extracted either from tumor and nontumor lung tissue or from cryopreserved PBMC samples. Only patients for whom sufficient RNA was available from at least two tumor regions were selected for TCR sequencing. Before selection, tumor and adjacent nontumor lung specimens were reviewed by a lung pathologist.

Paper-wide results and their limitations: TCR-seq coverage of tumor T cells was estimated at only roughly 6.5% for alpha chains and approximately 13% for beta chains. A correlation was observed between the number of expanded intratumoral alpha and beta TCRs and the tumor nonsynonymous mutation count. Confirming at a functional level the hypothesis that regional TCRs recognize regional mutations was considered to require additional single-cell paired TCR alpha and beta sequencing. The count of ubiquitous expanded TCRs correlated with the count of ubiquitous nonsynonymous mutations, and the count of regional expanded TCRs correlated with the count of regional nonsynonymous mutations.

Sample: lung tumor tissue, taken at surgery. The chain links TRBV3-1 with TRBJ2-4; TRBD1 lines up with 8 middle nucleotides. The receptor's source is a male donor with early-stage non-small cell lung cancer. The nucleotides read TGTGCCAGCAGCCAAGACCCAGGGGGCTTCGACAAAAACATTCAGTACTTC. This gives the protein CASSQDPGGFDKNIQYF.